This TCR beta chain originates from a study of cytomegalovirus exposure and HLA in healthy donors. Study findings and constraints: Exclusion applied to some V segments, including TRBV6-2 and TRBV6-3, as they were indistinguishable. TCR beta V- and J-gene trimming was later associated with a missense DCLRE1C variant.

A word on this clone: Its antigen is unidentified.

PCR employed 60 Vbeta and 13 Jbeta primers. The repertoire was sequenced with immunoSEQ multiplex PCR; TCRdb's copy has only in-frame clones and lacks some. The table shows under 150,000 clones, with over 80% occurring only once. In germline, CDR1 is MNHEY, CDR2 SVGAGI. The CDR3 contains 14 residues. J lost 6 bases, V lost 6 bases, and 5 bases had no gene match. The chain employs TRBV6-5 and TRBJ2-2; 9 bases match TRBD2. The sequence derives from a boy aged 5-17 years in good health and CMV-seronegative. Input material: PBMCs. The CDR3 sequence: CASRGLAGPGELFF. The CDR3 region has the DNA TGTGCCAGCAGGGGGCTAGCGGGACCCGGGGAGCTGTTTTTT.